A selection of T cell receptor beta chains follows, all from one sample in a study of T cell repertoires in cytomegalovirus infection. One entry per CDR3 protein, called by TCRdb with MiXCR from the reads. The data show some 900,000 distinct CDR3 sequences, roughly 33% seen once. These TCRs' antigens remain unknown. The sample was cultured CD8+ T cells from PBMCs, taken from culture after CMV antigen stimulation. Receptor source: a human donor in good health (CMV status not recorded). Some clones in this sample may be carry-over from other donors' samples. The CDR3 runs from the conserved cysteine through the conserved F or W. Each record gives: D gene, J gene, V gene, clone size, CDR3 DNA, CDR3 protein. The D gene is left open where the match is weak. The listing skips clone size in some rows; elsewhere it reads once, few, many or a size class.

NA	TRBJ1-5	TRBV2	many	TGTGCCAGCAGTCGACAAGTGAATCAGCCCCAGCATTTT	CASSRQVNQPQHF
NA	TRBJ2-3	TRBV6-1	few	TGTGCCAGCAGTGAGCCTCCCCAAATCCCCCTCACCCCCCAGTATTTT	CASSEPPQIPLTPQYF
TRBD2	TRBJ2-1	TRBV4-1	NA	TGCGCCAGCCGAGGGGCCAGCGGGGGGAACTACAATGAGCAGTTCTTC	CASRGASGGNYNEQFF
NA	TRBJ1-1	TRBV2	NA	TGTGTCAGCCCCAAGAAGGGCACTGAAGCTTTCTTT	CVSPKKGTEAFF
NA	TRBJ2-3	TRBV6-2/TRBV6-3	NA	TGTGCCAGCAGTTACGAGCGGGACAGACTCACAGATACGCAGTATTTT	CASSYERDRLTDTQYF
NA	TRBJ1-2	TRBV12-5	NA	TGTGCTAGTGGTTTGCCGGGCCCGATGGGGGGATTTTTCGATGGCTACACCTTC	CASGLPGPMGGFFDGYTF
NA	TRBJ2-1	TRBV27	NA	TGTGCCAGCAGTCTGACTAGTCCCTACAATGAGCAGTTCTTC	CASSLTSPYNEQFF
NA	TRBJ2-6	TRBV2	few	TGTGCCAGCAGTGATAGGGCAGACTCTGGGGCCAACGTCCTGACTTTC	CASSDRADSGANVLTF
TRBD2	TRBJ2-5	TRBV12-3/TRBV12-4	NA	TGTGCCAGCACCCGGACTAGCGGGGAGGCCCAGTACTTC	CASTRTSGEAQYF
TRBD1	TRBJ2-7	TRBV7-9	few	TGTGCCAGCAGCTTAGGCGGGACAGGCAGGGAGCAGTACTTC	CASSLGGTGREQYF
TRBD2	TRBJ2-1	TRBV12-3/TRBV12-4	NA	TGTGCCAGCAGTTTAGTAGCGGGGGGGCGGGGTGAGCAGTTCTTC	CASSLVAGGRGEQFF
NA	TRBJ1-2	TRBV5-6	NA	TGTGCCAGCAGCTTGGTTGGCGCCGGGGGGCCTAACTATGGCTACACCTTC	CASSLVGAGGPNYGYTF
TRBD2	TRBJ2-1	TRBV6-2/TRBV6-3	NA	TGTGCCAGCAACCTAGCGGACTACAACAATGAGCAGTTCTTC	CASNLADYNNEQFF
NA	TRBJ1-4	TRBV7-9	few	TGTGCCAGCAGCTTTTCGGCAGATAATGAAAAACTGTTTTTT	CASSFSADNEKLFF
NA	TRBJ1-2	TRBV7-8	NA	TGTGCCAGCAGCTTAGGTTCCAGCTTGTATGGCTACACCTTC	CASSLGSSLYGYTF
TRBD1	TRBJ2-7	TRBV5-1	NA	TGCGCCAGCAGCTTGGCCGATACAGGGGGCGTCTACGAGCAGTACTTC	CASSLADTGGVYEQYF
TRBD1	TRBJ2-3	TRBV19	NA	TGTGCCAGTAGTACCCTAGGGACAGGGAGTAAAGATACGCAGTATTTT	CASSTLGTGSKDTQYF
TRBD1	TRBJ1-3	TRBV20-1	few	TGCAGTGGAACAGGGGGCTCTGGAAACACCATATATTTT	CSGTGGSGNTIYF
TRBD1	TRBJ2-1	TRBV29-1	NA	TGCAGCGTGAAAGACAGGGGGGTTTACAATGAGCAGTTCTTC	CSVKDRGVYNEQFF
NA	TRBJ1-6	TRBV7-9	NA	TGTGCCAGCTCCGGGCGGGACGGTAATTCACCCCTCCACTTT	CASSGRDGNSPLHF
NA	TRBJ2-2	TRBV25-1	NA	TGTGCCAGCGGGGGGACAGATTTAACCGGGGAGCTGTTTTTT	CASGGTDLTGELFF
NA	TRBJ2-1	TRBV7-9	NA	TGTGCCAGCAGCTTAAGTGCGGGGGCCCTTAGTGAGCAGTTCTTC	CASSLSAGALSEQFF
NA	TRBJ2-7	TRBV14	few	TGTGCCAGCAGTCTCGTCAACTACGAGCAGTACTTC	CASSLVNYEQYF
NA	TRBJ1-2	TRBV7-2	many	TGTGCCAGCACCTTGGAATTGACAGCCTTCTATGGCTACACCTTC	CASTLELTAFYGYTF
NA	TRBJ1-6	TRBV6-5	NA	TGTGCCAGCAGTCACTCTCGGGACGGATATAATTCACCCCTCCACTTT	CASSHSRDGYNSPLHF
NA	TRBJ1-1	TRBV20-1	NA	TGCAGTGCGGGAGGGAGGGGAACTGAAGCTTTCTTT	CSAGGRGTEAFF
NA	TRBJ1-3	TRBV7-2	NA	TGTGCCAGCGGACTTTACTCTGGAAACACCATATATTTT	CASGLYSGNTIYF
NA	TRBJ2-7	TRBV7-9	few	TGTGCCAGCAGCCCTCGAGCAGGGCAACTGAACGAGCAGTACTTC	CASSPRAGQLNEQYF
NA	TRBJ2-7	TRBV3-1	NA	TGTGCCAGCAGCCGCCCTGAAGGCTATCCCCCCGACGAGCAGTACTTC	CASSRPEGYPPDEQYF
NA	TRBJ1-6	TRBV7-4	few	TGTGCCAGCAGCTTAGTAGGTAACGGGATAAGCTCCTATAATTCACCCCTCCACTTT	CASSLVGNGISSYNSPLHF
NA	TRBJ2-1	TRBV7-6	NA	TGTGCCAGCAGGGATGATGGAGGGGAGCAGTTCTTC	CASRDDGGEQFF
NA	TRBJ2-5	TRBV15	once	TGTGCCACCAGCAGAGGGACGGGGGGCGGTCAAGAGACCCAGTACTTC	CATSRGTGGGQETQYF
NA	TRBJ2-7	TRBV14	few	TGTGCCAGCAGCCCCTGGGAAAGAGCCTACGAGCAGTACTTC	CASSPWERAYEQYF
NA	TRBJ1-4	TRBV12-3/TRBV12-4	few	TGTGCCAGCAGCCCTCGTTTGGGCTCGGGAAAACTGTTTTTT	CASSPRLGSGKLFF
NA	TRBJ2-5	TRBV7-2	many	TGTGCCAGCAGCTTAAACCAAGGGGCAGAGACCCAGTACTTC	CASSLNQGAETQYF
TRBD1	TRBJ2-7	TRBV6-5	NA	TGTGCCAGCACCAAAGGGGCGACAGGGGGAACCTACGAGCAGTACTTC	CASTKGATGGTYEQYF
NA	TRBJ1-1	TRBV5-5	NA	TGTGCCAGCAGCTTGGATACGGGATACATGAACACTGAAGCTTTCTTT	CASSLDTGYMNTEAFF
NA	TRBJ1-4	TRBV19	NA	TGTGCCAGTACCGCTCCCGCCGGGGTATCTCGGGAAAAACTGTTTTTT	CASTAPAGVSREKLFF
NA	TRBJ2-2	TRBV7-3	NA	TGTGCCAGCAGCTTCGGCGGGGATCCCGGGGAGCTGTTTTTT	CASSFGGDPGELFF
TRBD1	TRBJ2-3	TRBV9	once	TGTGCCAGCAGCGTAGGGGACAGGGAGGATTCAGATACGCAGTATTTT	CASSVGDREDSDTQYF
NA	TRBJ2-5	TRBV4-1	NA	TGCGCCAGCAGCCCCTCGAGGGGCAGGGAAGAGACCCAGTACTTC	CASSPSRGREETQYF
NA	TRBJ2-1	TRBV4-2	NA	TGTGCCAGCAGCCAAGATCCCCCCGGGGTCGCGACGAATGAGCAGTTCTTC	CASSQDPPGVATNEQFF
NA	TRBJ1-1	TRBV7-9	NA	TGTGCCAGCAGCTTAGGGGCAGGACGGGACACTGAAGCTTTCTTT	CASSLGAGRDTEAFF
TRBD2	TRBJ2-3	TRBV5-4	few	TGTGCCAGCAGCTCCCTTAGCGGGGGAACAGATACGCAGTATTTT	CASSSLSGGTDTQYF
TRBD1	TRBJ2-7	TRBV14	few	TGTGCCAGCAGCCAAGACGGGACAGGGCGGCCCTACGAGCAGTACTTC	CASSQDGTGRPYEQYF
NA	TRBJ2-4	TRBV4-1	NA	TGCGCCAGCAGCCAAGGGGAGCGGGACATTCAGTACTTC	CASSQGERDIQYF
TRBD2	TRBJ2-1	TRBV4-1	NA	TGTGCCAGCAGCCAATGGACTAGCGGGGGGGACAATGAGCAGTTCTTC	CASSQWTSGGDNEQFF
NA	TRBJ2-2	TRBV6-5	NA	TGTGCCAGCAGTTACTTCCCTAGCACCGGGGAGCTGTTTTTT	CASSYFPSTGELFF
NA	TRBJ2-2	TRBV12-3/TRBV12-4	NA	TGTGCCAGCAGCCTTCTCCTCTCGACGAACACCGGGGAGCTGTTTTTT	CASSLLLSTNTGELFF
NA	TRBJ2-3	TRBV6-2/TRBV6-3	NA	TGTGCCAGCTTGGACTTCAACGGCGACAGGCAGTATTTT	CASLDFNGDRQYF
NA	TRBJ1-1	TRBV19	NA	TGTGCCAGTAGTAATTCCACAGGGACGAACACTGAAGCTTTCTTT	CASSNSTGTNTEAFF